These 22 T cell receptor beta chains were all obtained from the same sample, sequenced in a study of OX40 agonist ivuxolimab in advanced cancers. Using immunoSEQ multiplex PCR, the repertoire was profiled, and TCRdb retains in-frame clones only, with some absent. The data hold over 60,000 clones, with roughly 83% observed a single time. The sequenced sample was CD4+ or CD8+ T cells sorted from blood, obtained in a trial of the OX40 agonist ivuxolimab. The receptors shown here come from an adult with an advanced solid tumor such as melanoma, head and neck, liver or kidney cancer.

The chain has TRBV9 and TRBJ2-3; 12 bases agree with TRBD1. J gave up 8 bases and V 4 bases, and 11 bases lay outside the gene matches. Germline CDR1 reads SGDLS; CDR2 reads YYNGEE. The CDR3 extends over 16 amino acids. This CDR3 reads CASSQLRDRGLGTQYF. The CDR3 DNA follows: TGTGCCAGCAGCCAGCTGAGGGACAGGGGGCTTGGTACGCAGTATTTT.

The chain uses TRBV10-3 and TRBJ2-1; a weak D match, TRBD1 (6 bases). CDR1 ENHRY and CDR2 SYGVKD come from the germline V gene. The CDR3 is made up of 16 amino acids. V lost 0 bases to trimming and J lost 7 bases, with 16 bases between them. CDR3 sequence reads: CAISESDRTVRNEQFF. The CDR3 region has the DNA TGTGCCATCAGTGAGTCGGATCGGACAGTCAGGAATGAGCAGTTCTTC.

CDR3 DNA: TGTGCCAGCAGTCCGGAGTGGGGCGGGGAGCTGTTTTTT. This sequence encodes CASSPEWGGELFF. The chain links TRBV2 to TRBJ2-2; D not certain. Trimming removed 5 bases from V and 7 bases from J, with 11 bases in between. The CDR3 runs to 13 residues. Germline values: CDR1 SNHLY, CDR2 FYNNEI.

The V and J genes are TRBV18 and TRBJ2-7, with D perhaps TRBD2 (6 bases). The CDR3 covers 15 residues. Germline-derived CDR1 and CDR2 are KGHSH and LQKENI. V shed 3 bases and J shed 2 bases, with 14 bases lying between them. In DNA form, the CDR3 reads TGTGCCAGCTCACCCCGACAGACTAGTACCTACGAGCAGTACTTC. It translates to CASSPRQTSTYEQYF.

The gene calls are TRBV7-2 and TRBJ2-1, with D maybe TRBD2 (5 bases). Germline assignment: CDR1 SGHTA and CDR2 FQGNSA. V was cut by 4 bases and J by 0 bases, with 10 bases left in between. This CDR3 has 15 amino acids. The CDR3 protein is CASSSGMSSYNEQFF. For the CDR3, the DNA is TGTGCCAGCAGCTCCGGGATGAGCTCCTACAATGAGCAGTTCTTC.

This chain links TRBV28 with TRBJ1-2; D is ambiguous. Trimming took off 11 bases at V and 6 bases at J, with 19 bases between the two ends. CDR1 and CDR2 (germline): MDHEN, SYDVKM. The CDR3 consists of 13 residues. Here the CDR3 DNA reads TGTGCCGGGCAGAAGCAAAGGAGGGATGGCTACACCTTC. Translated, it gives CAGQKQRRDGYTF.

V and J are TRBV7-3 and TRBJ1-2; D is unresolved. CDR1 and CDR2 (germline): SGHTA, FQGTGA. This CDR3 has 12 residues. The V end was cut by 5 bases, the J end by 7 bases, with 11 bases between. DNA of the CDR3: TGTGCCAGCAGCGTTGACGGTCTTGGCTACACCTTC. This encodes CASSVDGLGYTF.

The chain recombines TRBV18 with TRBJ2-7; a possible D gene is TRBD2 (6 bases). The germline V and J ends were trimmed by 6 bases and 5 bases, with 23 bases remaining between them. The length of the CDR3 is 16 residues. From germline, CDR1 is KGHSH and CDR2 LQKENI. CDR3 protein: CASSPLRGSPSNEQYF. The CDR3 DNA sequence: TGTGCCAGCTCGCCTCTCCGGGGGTCGCCTTCAAACGAGCAGTACTTC.

A word on this clone: A read error may account for a junction end that differs from germline. This sequence joins TRBV20-1 and TRBJ2-7; D is ambiguous. Germline V gene lookup returns CDR1 DFQATT and CDR2 SNEGSKA (reference sequence). The CDR3 extends over 11 amino acids. CDR3 amino acids: CSARDHRLSHF. The CDR3 DNA is TGCAGTGCTAGAGACCACCGGCTTTCGCACTTC.

This clone was picked up one time. This chain uses TRBV2 with TRBJ2-1; no clear D gene. This CDR3 is built from 14 residues. The germline V and J ends were trimmed by 7 bases and 3 bases, with 13 bases remaining between them. Germline lookup yields CDR1 SNHLY and CDR2 FYNNEI. CDR3 residues: CASIAQVRYNEQFF. CDR3 in DNA: TGTGCCAGCATCGCCCAGGTCCGCTACAATGAGCAGTTCTTC.

This clone was detected a few times. The gene calls are TRBV6-6 and TRBJ1-1; TRBD1 matches at 10 bases. Trimming at V came to 4 bases and at J to 6 bases, leaving 11 bases not matched to a gene. Per the germline V gene, CDR1 is MNHNY and CDR2 is SVGAGI (reference sequence). The CDR3 is 16 amino acids. CDR3 bases: TGTGCCAGCAGTTTGACCGGGACAGGGGAAGGTGCTGAAGCTTTCTTT. Amino acid sequence: CASSLTGTGEGAEAFF.

The J gene is TRBJ1-1, the V gene TRBV25-1; D ambiguous. CDR1 MGHDK and CDR2 SYGVNS come from the germline V gene. The CDR3 runs 11 residues. Trimming took off 6 bases at V and 5 bases at J, with 7 bases between the two ends. DNA of the CDR3: TGTGCCAGCAGCCTTCTTACTGAAGCTTTCTTT. The encoded protein is CASSLLTEAFF. Supplemented by reference TRBV25-1 and TRBJ1-1, the full variable domain reads EADIYQTPRYLVIGTGKKITLECSQTMGHDKMYWYQQDPGMELHLIHYSYGVNSTEKGDLSSESTVSRIRTEHFPLTLESARPSHTSQYLCASSLLTEAFFGQGTRLTVV.

This chain links TRBV18 with TRBJ1-1, with TRBD1 as a possible D gene (5 bases). The germline CDR1 and CDR2 sequences are KGHSH and LQKENI. This CDR3 region has 17 residues. V lost 5 bases, J lost 4 bases, and 23 bases lay in between. This chain's CDR3 is CASSSSHLRVSGTEAFF. The CDR3 nucleotides are TGTGCCAGCTCATCCTCTCACCTCAGGGTGTCAGGCACTGAAGCTTTCTTT.

This chain joins TRBV19 and TRBJ2-5, with D maybe TRBD1 (5 bases). The germline V and J ends were trimmed by 7 bases and 4 bases, with 13 bases remaining between them. This CDR3 region has 13 residues. Germline CDR1 reads LNHDA; CDR2 reads SQIVND (reference sequence). The CDR3 DNA follows: TGTGCCAGTACCGAACAGGTGGGAGAGACCCAGTACTTC. Its translation is CASTEQVGETQYF.

The chain has TRBV28 and TRBJ2-5; perhaps TRBD2 as D (5 bases). This CDR3 has 16 residues. The V gene lost 1 base and the J gene lost 0 bases, with 12 bases spanning the gap. Germline CDR1 MDHEN, CDR2 SYDVKM. CDR3 sequence (DNA): TGTGCCAGCAGTTTATTCGGGAATCGGTACCAAGAGACCCAGTACTTC. Translation: CASSLFGNRYQETQYF.

Here the CDR3 DNA reads TGTGCCTGGAGTGGGGACGTCGGCATTGAGCAGTTCTTC. Protein: CAWSGDVGIEQFF. The chain employs TRBV30 and TRBJ2-1; D is possibly TRBD1 or TRBD2 (5 bases each). Germline V gene data show CDR1 as GTSNPN and CDR2 as SVGIG (reference sequence). This CDR3 is built from 13 residues. V was pared by 1 base and J by 9 bases, with 13 bases between.

The chain carries TRBV15 and TRBJ2-1, with a weak D call TRBD2 (5 bases). Germline V gives CDR1 LNHNV, CDR2 YYDKDF (reference sequence). Trimming took off 6 bases at V and 4 bases at J, with 13 bases between the two ends. The CDR3 loop spans 14 amino acids. DNA for the CDR3: TGTGCCACCAGTCTGACTCGACTATACAATGAGCAGTTCTTC. This translates into CATSLTRLYNEQFF.

V and J are TRBV7-3 and TRBJ2-3, with TRBD2 matching 8 bases. With 1 base clipped from V and 5 bases from J, the junction kept 2 bases outside the gene matches. The CDR3 runs to 14 residues. Germline V lookup: CDR1 SGHTA, CDR2 FQGTGA. The CDR3, as DNA: TGTGCCAGCAGCTTAAGCCTAGCGGGAGATACGCAGTATTTT. As protein: CASSLSLAGDTQYF.

In DNA, the CDR3 is TGTGCCAGCAGTGATGATTACAGGGGGCAACCCAATGAGCAGTTCTTC. Translated: CASSDDYRGQPNEQFF. This chain joins TRBV6-4 and TRBJ2-1, with TRBD1 matching 9 bases. Per the germline V gene, CDR1 is MRHNA and CDR2 is SNTAGT. The V gene end was trimmed by 3 bases and the J gene end by 6 bases; junction bases not matched to a gene: 9. This CDR3 is built from 16 residues.

The rearrangement joins TRBV7-9 to TRBJ1-6; 8 bases are shared with TRBD1. The CDR3 is 14 residues long. Germline values: CDR1 SEHNR, CDR2 FQNEAQ (reference sequence). The ends lost 4 bases at V and 10 bases at J; junction bases unmatched: 6. The CDR3 here is CASSSTTGGSPLHF. CDR3 nucleotides: TGTGCCAGCAGCTCAACTACAGGGGGATCACCCCTCCACTTT.

The chain joins TRBV14 to TRBJ2-3; D may be TRBD2 (6 bases). Trimming stripped 3 bases from V and 3 bases from J, with 7 bases between. CDR3 length equals 13 residues. Germline assignment: CDR1 SGHDN and CDR2 FVKESK. The CDR3 sequence: CASSQGGTDTQYF. The CDR3 nucleotides are TGTGCCAGCAGCCAGGGGGGAACAGATACGCAGTATTTT.

The chain couples TRBV5-6 to TRBJ2-7; D may correspond to TRBD1 or TRBD2 (5 bases each). The germline CDR1 and CDR2 sequences are SGHDT and YYEEEE. CDR3 size: 15 residues. With 1 base removed from V and 2 bases from J, the gap between germline ends came to 13 bases. The CDR3 DNA is TGTGCCAGCAGCTTGTTAACAGTGGGGGCCTACGAGCAGTACTTC. Translation: CASSLLTVGAYEQYF.